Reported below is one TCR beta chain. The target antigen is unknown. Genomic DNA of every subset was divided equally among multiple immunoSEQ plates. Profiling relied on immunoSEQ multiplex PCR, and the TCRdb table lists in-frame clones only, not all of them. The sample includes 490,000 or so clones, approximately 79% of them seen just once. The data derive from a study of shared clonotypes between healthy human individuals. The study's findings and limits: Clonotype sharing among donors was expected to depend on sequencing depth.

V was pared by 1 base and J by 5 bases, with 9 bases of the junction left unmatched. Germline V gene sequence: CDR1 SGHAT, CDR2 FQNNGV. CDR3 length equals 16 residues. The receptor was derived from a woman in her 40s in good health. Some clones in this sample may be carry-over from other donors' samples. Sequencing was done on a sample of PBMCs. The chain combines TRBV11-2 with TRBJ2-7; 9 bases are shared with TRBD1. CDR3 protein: CASSLVRGQGVHEQYF. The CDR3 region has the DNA TGTGCCAGCAGCTTAGTAAGGGGACAGGGTGTCCACGAGCAGTACTTC.